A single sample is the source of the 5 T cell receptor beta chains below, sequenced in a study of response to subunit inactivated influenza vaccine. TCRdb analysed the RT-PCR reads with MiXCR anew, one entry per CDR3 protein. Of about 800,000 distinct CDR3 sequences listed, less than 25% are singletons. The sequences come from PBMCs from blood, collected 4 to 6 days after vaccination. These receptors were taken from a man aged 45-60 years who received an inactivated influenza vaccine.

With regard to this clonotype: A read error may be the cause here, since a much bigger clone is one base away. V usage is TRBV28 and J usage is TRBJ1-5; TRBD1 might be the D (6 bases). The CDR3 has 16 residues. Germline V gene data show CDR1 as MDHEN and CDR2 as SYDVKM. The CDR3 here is CASSSLTQGSNQLQHF. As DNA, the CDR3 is TGTGCCAGCAGTTCTCTTACACAGGGTTCCAATCAGCTCCAGCATTTT.

The CDR3 spells CASSQVEVGQRLGAETQYF. The CDR3, as DNA: TGCGCCAGCAGCCAAGTCGAAGTGGGTCAACGTTTGGGAGCAGAGACCCAGTACTTC. V gene TRBV4-3 combines with J gene TRBJ2-5; possible D gene TRBD2, 5 bases. The CDR3 totals 19 residues. The germline CDR1 and CDR2 sequences are LGHNA and YSLEER. V gave up 1 base and J gave up 4 bases, with 25 bases separating them.

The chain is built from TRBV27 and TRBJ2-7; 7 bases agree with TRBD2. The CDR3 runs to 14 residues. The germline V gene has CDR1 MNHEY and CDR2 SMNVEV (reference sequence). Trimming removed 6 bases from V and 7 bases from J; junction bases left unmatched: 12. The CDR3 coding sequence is TGTGCCAGCAGAGAAAGGCTAGCGGCCAAAGAGCAGTACTTC. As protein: CASRERLAAKEQYF.

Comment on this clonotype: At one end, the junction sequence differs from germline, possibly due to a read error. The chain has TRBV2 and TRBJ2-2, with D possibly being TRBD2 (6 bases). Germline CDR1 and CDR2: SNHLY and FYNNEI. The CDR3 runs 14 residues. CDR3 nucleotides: TGTGCCAGCAGTGAAGCGCAGGCGGGACTTAGCGAAATTTTT. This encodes CASSEAQAGLSEIF.

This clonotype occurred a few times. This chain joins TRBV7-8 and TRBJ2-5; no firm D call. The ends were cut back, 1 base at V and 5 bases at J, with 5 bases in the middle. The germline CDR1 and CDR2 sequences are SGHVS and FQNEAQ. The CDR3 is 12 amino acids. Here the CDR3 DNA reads TGTGCCAGCAGCTTAGTCTCGGAGACCCAGTACTTC. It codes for CASSLVSETQYF.